These 21 T cell receptor beta chains originate from one sample sequenced in a study of CD8 T cells in Susac syndrome. Reverse transcription of 0.5 to 1 ug RNA was performed with random hexamers. TCRdb passed the immunoSEQ multiplex PCR reads through MiXCR, listing each CDR3 protein once. Here the sample spans about 300,000 distinct CDR3 sequences, 85% being singletons. Sample: CD8+ T cells from PBMCs. These TCRs come from a human donor with multiple sclerosis.

V usage is TRBV7-6 and J usage is TRBJ2-3; the D is unclear. The CDR3 consists of 15 residues. From germline, CDR1 is SGHVS and CDR2 FNYEAQ. V gave up 1 base and J gave up 1 base, with 9 bases separating them. The CDR3 DNA reads TGTGCCAGCAGCTTAGAAGGGTCCCGCACAGATACGCAGTATTTT. It is translated as CASSLEGSRTDTQYF.

V is TRBV4-3 and J is TRBJ1-1; D unresolved. V lost 1 base, J lost 7 bases, and 10 bases lay in between. The CDR3 spans 13 residues. The V gene's germline CDR1 is LGHNA and CDR2 YSLEER. CDR3 nucleotides: TGCGCCAGCAGCCAAGTCGTCGGTCATGAAGCTTTCTTT. Amino acids: CASSQVVGHEAFF.

This sequence joins TRBV9 and TRBJ1-5; possibly TRBD1 for D (6 bases). Per germline, CDR1 SGDLS and CDR2 YYNGEE. The CDR3 has 14 residues. V lost 3 bases, J lost 3 bases, and 10 bases lay in between. The CDR3 nucleotides read TGTGCCAGCAGCGCCGGACAGACCAATCAGCCCCAGCATTTT. This translates into CASSAGQTNQPQHF.

The chain uses TRBV7-4 and TRBJ1-1; D is unresolved. V gave up 5 bases and J gave up 1 base, with 17 bases separating them. The germline CDR1 and CDR2 sequences are SGHVT and SQSDAQ. CDR3 size: 16 residues. The CDR3 DNA reads as TGTGCCAGCAGCCTTAGGAGGAGACACTCGAACACTGAAGCTTTCTTT. Translated: CASSLRRRHSNTEAFF. The full variable domain, completed using reference TRBV7-4 and TRBJ1-1, is GAGVSQSPRYKVAKRGRDVALRCDSISGHVTLYWYRQTLGQGSEVLTYSQSDAQRDKSGRPSGRFSAERPERSVSTLKIQRTEQGDSAVYLCASSLRRRHSNTEAFFGQGTRLTVV.

This chain uses TRBV27 with TRBJ1-1, with unresolved D. The CDR3 length is 14 residues. V was trimmed by 5 bases and J by 1 base, leaving 11 bases between them. CDR1 and CDR2 from the germline V gene are MNHEY and SMNVEV (reference sequence). The CDR3 sequence is CASSTLYENTEAFF. The CDR3 DNA sequence: TGTGCCAGCAGTACGTTGTACGAGAACACTGAAGCTTTCTTT.

This clonotype was recorded a few times. The chain joins TRBV7-9 to TRBJ2-1; 13 bases are a match to TRBD2. The CDR3 runs to 17 residues. Germline-derived CDR1 and CDR2 are SEHNR and FQNEAQ (reference sequence). Unmatched junction bases numbered 3, after V lost 0 bases and J lost 4 bases. The CDR3 here is CASSLAGLAGPYNEQFF. CDR3 sequence (DNA): TGTGCCAGCAGCTTAGCGGGACTAGCGGGACCGTACAATGAGCAGTTCTTC.

The chain has TRBV10-2 and TRBJ2-7; D not certain. V was trimmed by 6 bases and J by 2 bases, leaving 8 bases between them. Germline V gene sequence: CDR1 WSHSY, CDR2 SAAADI. This CDR3 has 12 amino acids. The chain's CDR3 is CASRSVTYEQYF. CDR3 nucleotide sequence: TGCGCCAGCAGGAGCGTTACCTACGAGCAGTACTTC.

This sequence joins TRBV30 and TRBJ1-2; no clear D. V lost 0 bases and J 0 bases, leaving 8 bases between the germline ends. The CDR3 covers 14 residues. Germline CDR1 reads GTSNPN; CDR2 reads SVGIG (reference sequence). The CDR3 loop reads CAWSVPPANYGYTF. CDR3 sequence (DNA): TGTGCCTGGAGTGTACCTCCAGCTAACTATGGCTACACCTTC.

The CDR3 spells CASSHSPSGSRSNEQFF. The CDR3 region has the DNA TGTGCCAGCAGCCATTCCCCTAGCGGGAGTCGGTCCAATGAGCAGTTCTTC. The V gene is TRBV11-2, the J gene TRBJ2-1, with TRBD2 matching 10 bases. V gave up 5 bases and J gave up 6 bases; unmatched junction bases: 13. CDR1 is SGHAT and CDR2 is FQNNGV in the germline V gene. This CDR3 has 17 amino acids.

This chain uses TRBV3-1 with TRBJ2-1, with 10 bases aligning to TRBD2. Unmatched junction bases numbered 14, after V lost 0 bases and J lost 6 bases. Germline loops: CDR1 LGHDT, CDR2 YNNKEL (reference sequence). CDR3 length: 19 amino acids. This CDR3 is CASSQESYLAGENGNEQFF. Written as DNA, the CDR3 is TGTGCCAGCAGCCAAGAAAGTTACCTAGCGGGAGAAAATGGCAATGAGCAGTTCTTC.

The rearrangement joins TRBV6-2 or TRBV6-3 to TRBJ2-6; 8 bases align to TRBD1. The CDR3 length is 16 residues. Trimming cost V 5 bases and J 0 bases; bases outside gene matches: 3. The germline gives CDR1 MNHEY, CDR2 SVGEGT. CDR3 DNA: TGTGCCAGCAGTCCTACAGGGGGCTCTGGGGCCAACGTCCTGACTTTC. It is translated as CASSPTGGSGANVLTF.

This chain joins TRBV5-4 and TRBJ1-2, with 9 bases matching TRBD1. CDR1 is SGHNT and CDR2 is YYREEE in the germline V gene (reference sequence). V dropped 4 bases and J dropped 5; count of bases not matched to a gene: 9. This CDR3 contains 15 residues. The CDR3 region is CASSERQGGGYGYTF. CDR3 nucleotide sequence: TGTGCCAGCAGCGAACGACAGGGGGGTGGTTATGGCTACACCTTC.

The chain carries TRBV28 and TRBJ1-4; TRBD1 might be the D (5 bases). V was clipped by 5 bases and J by 8 bases, with 15 bases between them. This CDR3 contains 14 residues. Per germline, CDR1 MDHEN and CDR2 SYDVKM. The CDR3 sequence: CASSPEGFGEKLFF. The CDR3 DNA reads TGTGCCAGCAGTCCCGAGGGGTTCGGGGAAAAACTGTTTTTT.

The chain combines TRBV27 with TRBJ2-2, with 8 nucleotides matching TRBD2. Unmatched junction bases numbered 9, after V lost 4 bases and J lost 5 bases. Germline V gene lookup returns CDR1 MNHEY and CDR2 SMNVEV (reference sequence). The CDR3 sequence is 16 residues long. The CDR3 reads CASSSLIAGLTGELFF. CDR3 sequence (DNA): TGTGCCAGCAGTTCCCTTATAGCGGGGCTTACCGGGGAGCTGTTTTTT.

This clonotype occurred once. The DNA for the CDR3 is TGTGCCAGCAGCTTAGTCTTTAGCGCCGAGCCGGCAAATGAGCAGTTCTTC. Residues: CASSLVFSAEPANEQFF. The rearrangement uses TRBV7-9 and TRBJ2-1, with D possibly matching TRBD2 (5 bases). CDR1 and CDR2 (germline): SEHNR, FQNEAQ (reference sequence). Trimming removed 1 base from V and 7 bases from J, with 20 bases in between. This CDR3 has 17 amino acids.

This clonotype was observed a few times. The chain is built from TRBV6-2 or TRBV6-3 and TRBJ2-5, with 8 bases identical to TRBD1. This CDR3 has 16 amino acids. Trimming removed 1 base from V and 1 base from J; junction bases left unmatched: 5. Germline V gene sequence: CDR1 MNHEY, CDR2 SVGEGT. CDR3 sequence reads: CASSYFGRGPQETQYF. DNA of the CDR3: TGTGCCAGCAGTTACTTCGGCAGGGGGCCCCAAGAGACCCAGTACTTC.

The rearrangement uses TRBV20-1 and TRBJ2-7, with D uncertain. Between the trimmed V and J ends, which lost 3 bases and 4 bases, there was a span of 7 bases. In germline, CDR1 is DFQATT, CDR2 SNEGSKA (reference sequence). The CDR3 covers 11 residues. The CDR3 nucleotides are TGCAGTGCTAGTTCAGAATACGAGCAGTACTTC. This sequence encodes CSASSEYEQYF.

This chain joins TRBV6-5 and TRBJ2-2; the match to TRBD2 covers 9 bases. CDR3 length equals 18 residues. The J segment lost 7 bases and the V segment lost 0 bases, leaving 12 bases of the junction unmatched. Per germline, CDR1 MNHEY and CDR2 SVGAGI. CDR3 DNA sequence: TGTGCCAGCAGTTACTCAAACGGGGGAACTAGCGGGTACGGGGAGCTGTTTTTT. This codes for CASSYSNGGTSGYGELFF.

The chain has TRBV6-5 and TRBJ2-5; the D gene could be TRBD1 or TRBD2 (5 bases each). This CDR3 contains 15 residues. Germline CDR1 and CDR2: MNHEY and SVGAGI. The V end was cut by 2 bases, the J end by 2 bases, with 12 bases between. CDR3 bases: TGTGCCAGCAGTTACGCCGGGACCCCACAAGAGACCCAGTACTTC. Amino acids: CASSYAGTPQETQYF.

V and J are TRBV5-4 and TRBJ1-2, with D possibly TRBD1 on 5 matching bases. The CDR3 contains 13 residues. V was clipped by 5 bases and J by 3 bases, with 11 bases between them. Per the germline V gene, CDR1 is SGHNT and CDR2 is YYREEE (reference sequence). The CDR3 nucleotides are TGTGCCAGCAGGGATACCAGGGACTATGGCTACACCTTC. This sequence encodes CASRDTRDYGYTF.

This chain links TRBV27 with TRBJ1-1, with 7 bases identical to TRBD1. The CDR3 spans 14 residues. From germline, CDR1 is MNHEY and CDR2 SMNVEV (reference sequence). V lost 3 bases, J lost 4 bases, and 5 bases stayed unmatched. CDR3 coding DNA: TGTGCCAGCAGTTTCAACAGGGGTTTCACTGAAGCTTTCTTT. It encodes CASSFNRGFTEAFF.